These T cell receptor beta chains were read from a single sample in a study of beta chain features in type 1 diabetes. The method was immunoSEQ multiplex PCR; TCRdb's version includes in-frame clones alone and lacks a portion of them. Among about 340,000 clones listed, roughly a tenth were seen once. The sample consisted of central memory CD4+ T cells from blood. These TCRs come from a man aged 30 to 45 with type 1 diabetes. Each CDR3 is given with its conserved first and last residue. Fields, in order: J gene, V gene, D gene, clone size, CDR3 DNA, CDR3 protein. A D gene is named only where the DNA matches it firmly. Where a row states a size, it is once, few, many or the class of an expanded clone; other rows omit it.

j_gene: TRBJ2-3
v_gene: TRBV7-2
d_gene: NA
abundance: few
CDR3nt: TGTGCGACGAGCCCCCGCACAGATACGCAGTATTTT
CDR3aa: CATSPRTDTQYF

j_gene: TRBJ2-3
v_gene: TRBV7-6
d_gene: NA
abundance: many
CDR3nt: TGTGCCAGCAGCTTAGATGATACGCAGTATTTT
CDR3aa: CASSLDDTQYF

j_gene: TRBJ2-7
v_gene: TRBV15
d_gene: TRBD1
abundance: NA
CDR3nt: TGTGCCACCAGCAGAGATTTCGTAGGGACAGGGGGCGCGTCCGAGCAGTACTTC
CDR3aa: CATSRDFVGTGGASEQYF

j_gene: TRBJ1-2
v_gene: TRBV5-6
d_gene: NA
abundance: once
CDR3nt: TGTGCCAGCAGCTACCTCGGGAACTATGGCTACACCTTC
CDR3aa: CASSYLGNYGYTF

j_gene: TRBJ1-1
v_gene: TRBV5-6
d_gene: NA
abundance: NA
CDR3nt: TGTGCCAGCAGCTTCGTTGGGGCTTTGAACACTGAAGCTTTCTTT
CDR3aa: CASSFVGALNTEAFF

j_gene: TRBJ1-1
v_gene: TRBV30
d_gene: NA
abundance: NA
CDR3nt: TGTGCCTGGAGTCTACGGGCCACTGAAGCTTTCTTT
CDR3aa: CAWSLRATEAFF

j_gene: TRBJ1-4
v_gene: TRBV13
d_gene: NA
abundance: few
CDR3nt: TGTGCCAGCAGCTTACGGGGAACTAATGAAAAACTGTTTTTT
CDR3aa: CASSLRGTNEKLFF

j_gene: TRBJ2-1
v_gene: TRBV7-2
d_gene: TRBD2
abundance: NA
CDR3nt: TGTGCCAGCAGCTTAGCTGGCGGGGGGGGTCTCAATGAGCAGTTCTTC
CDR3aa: CASSLAGGGGLNEQFF

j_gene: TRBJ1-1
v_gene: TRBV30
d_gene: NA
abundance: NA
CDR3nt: TGTGCCTGGAGCGGCGGGACGAACACTGAAGCTTTCTTT
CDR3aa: CAWSGGTNTEAFF

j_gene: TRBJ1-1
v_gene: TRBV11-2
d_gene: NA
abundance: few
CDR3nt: TGTGCCAGCAGCCATAGACGGAGACGAATTGAAGCTTTCTTT
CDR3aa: CASSHRRRRIEAFF

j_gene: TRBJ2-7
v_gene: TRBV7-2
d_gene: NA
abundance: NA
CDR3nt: TGTGCCAGCAGCTTAGATCTTATAGAGCAGTACTTC
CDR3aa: CASSLDLIEQYF

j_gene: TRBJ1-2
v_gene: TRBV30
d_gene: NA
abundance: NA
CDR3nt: TGTGCCTGGTCTCGTTTTAACTATGGCTACACCTTC
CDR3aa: CAWSRFNYGYTF

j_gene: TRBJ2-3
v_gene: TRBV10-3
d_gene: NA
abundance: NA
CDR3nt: TGTGCCATCAGTGAGTCGCTTAGCGGCACAGATACGCAGTATTTT
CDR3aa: CAISESLSGTDTQYF

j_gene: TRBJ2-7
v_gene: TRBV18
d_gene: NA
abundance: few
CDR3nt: TGTGCCAGCTCATCGAGTTACGAGCAGTACTTC
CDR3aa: CASSSSYEQYF

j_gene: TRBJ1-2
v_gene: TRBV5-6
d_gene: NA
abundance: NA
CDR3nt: TGTGCCAGCAGCTCCGCCCGGCACTATGGCTACACCTTC
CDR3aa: CASSSARHYGYTF

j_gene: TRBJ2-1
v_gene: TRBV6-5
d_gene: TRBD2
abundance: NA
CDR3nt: TGTGCCAGCAGGCCGACTAGCGTAAAGTACAATGAGCAGTTCTTC
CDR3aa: CASRPTSVKYNEQFF

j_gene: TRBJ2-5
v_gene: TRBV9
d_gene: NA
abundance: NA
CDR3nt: TGTGCCAGCAGCGTAAGAGGCAACTACCAAGAGACCCAGTACTTC
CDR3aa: CASSVRGNYQETQYF

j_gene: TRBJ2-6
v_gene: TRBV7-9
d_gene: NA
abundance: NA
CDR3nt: TGTGCCAGCAGCCATTATAGTCCAAAGACAGGTGGCAACGTCCTGACTTTC
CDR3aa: CASSHYSPKTGGNVLTF

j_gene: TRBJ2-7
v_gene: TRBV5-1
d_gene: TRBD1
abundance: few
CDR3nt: TGCGCCACCAAACTGGGACAGGGATTAGACGAGCAGTACTTC
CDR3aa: CATKLGQGLDEQYF

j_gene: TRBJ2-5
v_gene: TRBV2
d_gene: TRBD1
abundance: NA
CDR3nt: TGTGCCAGCACTGACAGGGGGCGTGAGACCCAGTACTTC
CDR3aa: CASTDRGRETQYF

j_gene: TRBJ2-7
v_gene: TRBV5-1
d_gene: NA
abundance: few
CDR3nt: TGCGCCAGCAGCGCCGCCTACGAGCAGTACTTC
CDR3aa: CASSAAYEQYF

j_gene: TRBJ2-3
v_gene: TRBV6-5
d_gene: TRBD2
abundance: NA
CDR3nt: TGTGCCAGCAAACTAGCGGGGAGCACAGATACGCAGTATTTT
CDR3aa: CASKLAGSTDTQYF

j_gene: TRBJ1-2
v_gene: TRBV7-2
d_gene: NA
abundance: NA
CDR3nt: TGTGCCAGCAGCGGCACTTCGACGGGGTATGGCTACACCTTC
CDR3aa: CASSGTSTGYGYTF

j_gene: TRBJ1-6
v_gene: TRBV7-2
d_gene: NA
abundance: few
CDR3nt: TGTGCCAGCACGGCCCAGGGGTTCGGTTCACCCCTCCACTTT
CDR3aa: CASTAQGFGSPLHF

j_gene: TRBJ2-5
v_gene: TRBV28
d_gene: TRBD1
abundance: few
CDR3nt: TGTGCCAGCACAGGGGGAGAGACCCAGTACTTC
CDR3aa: CASTGGETQYF

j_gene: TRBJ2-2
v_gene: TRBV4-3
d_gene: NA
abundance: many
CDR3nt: TGCGCCAGCAGCCATGGTCAGGGATGGTACACCGGGGAGCTGTTTTTT
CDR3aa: CASSHGQGWYTGELFF

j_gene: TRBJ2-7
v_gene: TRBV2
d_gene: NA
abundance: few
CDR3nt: TGTGCCAGCGGGATAACATCTAACGAGCAGTACTTC
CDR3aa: CASGITSNEQYF

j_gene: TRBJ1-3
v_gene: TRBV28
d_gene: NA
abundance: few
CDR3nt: TGTGCCAGCAGAGTCTCTGGAAACACCATATATTTT
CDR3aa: CASRVSGNTIYF

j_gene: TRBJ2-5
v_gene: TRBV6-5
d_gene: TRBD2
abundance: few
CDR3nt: TGTGCCAGCAGTTCGTCATGGGGGGGAGAGACCCAGTACTTC
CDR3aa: CASSSSWGGETQYF

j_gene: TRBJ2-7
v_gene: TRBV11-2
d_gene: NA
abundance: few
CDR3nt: TGTGCCAGCAGCTCGCCCGGACGGAAAGAGCAGTACTTC
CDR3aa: CASSSPGRKEQYF

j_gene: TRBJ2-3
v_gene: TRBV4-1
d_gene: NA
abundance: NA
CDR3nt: TGCGCCAGCAGCCCCGGATCAGGTCCAGGCACAGATACGCAGTATTTT
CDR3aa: CASSPGSGPGTDTQYF

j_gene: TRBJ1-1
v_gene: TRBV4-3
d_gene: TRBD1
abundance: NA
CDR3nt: TGCGCCAGCAGCCAGCCACCGGGACAGGGGTACACTGAAGCTTTCTTT
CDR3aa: CASSQPPGQGYTEAFF

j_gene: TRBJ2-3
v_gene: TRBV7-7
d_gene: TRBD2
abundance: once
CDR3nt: TGTGCCAGCAGCTTAGCGAGGACTAGCGGGGATACGCAGTATTTT
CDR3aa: CASSLARTSGDTQYF

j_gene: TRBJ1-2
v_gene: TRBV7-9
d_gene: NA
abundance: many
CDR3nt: TGTGCCAGCAGCGCCGAGGGGTCCCTCGGCTACACCTTC
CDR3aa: CASSAEGSLGYTF

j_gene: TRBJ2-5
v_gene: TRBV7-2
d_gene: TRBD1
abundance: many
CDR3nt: TGTGCCAGCAGCTTAGCGAGACAGGGGGCGGGTCAAGAGACCCAGTACTTC
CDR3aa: CASSLARQGAGQETQYF

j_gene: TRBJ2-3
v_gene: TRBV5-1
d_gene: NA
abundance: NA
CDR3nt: TGCGCCAGCAAAGGGGGGAGGACAGATACGCAGTATTTT
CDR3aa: CASKGGRTDTQYF

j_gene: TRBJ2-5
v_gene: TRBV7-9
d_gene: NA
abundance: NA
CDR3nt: TGTGCCAGCAGCTTACGTACTGCGGAGACCCAGTACTTC
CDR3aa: CASSLRTAETQYF

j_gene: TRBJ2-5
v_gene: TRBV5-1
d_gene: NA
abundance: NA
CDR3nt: TGCGCCAGCAGCTTTCACGGGGGGCCCGAGACCCAGTACTTC
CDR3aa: CASSFHGGPETQYF

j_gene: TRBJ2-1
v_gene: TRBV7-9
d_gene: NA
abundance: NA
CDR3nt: TGTGCCAGCAGCTTAGGTACGAGCTCCTACAATGAGCAGTTCTTC
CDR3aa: CASSLGTSSYNEQFF

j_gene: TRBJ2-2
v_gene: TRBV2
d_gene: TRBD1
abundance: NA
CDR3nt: TGTGCCAGCAGTCAGGGGGCTAACACCGGGGAGCTGTTTTTT
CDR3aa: CASSQGANTGELFF

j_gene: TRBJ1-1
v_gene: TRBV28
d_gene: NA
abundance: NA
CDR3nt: TGTGCCAGCAGTCTAGGGGGGTCAGGGCCTAGGACTGAAGCTTTCTTT
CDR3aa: CASSLGGSGPRTEAFF

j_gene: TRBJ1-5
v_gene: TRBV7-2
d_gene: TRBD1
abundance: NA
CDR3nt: TGTGCCAGCAGCGCAGGGACAGGGAGCCAGCCCCAGCATTTT
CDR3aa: CASSAGTGSQPQHF

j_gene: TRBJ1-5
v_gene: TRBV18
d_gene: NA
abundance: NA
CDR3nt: TGTGCCAGCTCACCAGCCACAGGCAATCAGCCCCAGCATTTT
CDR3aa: CASSPATGNQPQHF

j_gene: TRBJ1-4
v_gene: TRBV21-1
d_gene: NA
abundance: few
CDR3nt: TGTGCCAGCAGCTCCCCAGGGGAAGGATGTGAAAAACTGTTTTTT
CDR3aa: CASSSPGEGCEKLFF

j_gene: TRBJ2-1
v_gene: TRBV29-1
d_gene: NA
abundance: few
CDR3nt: TGCAGCAGCCACAGGGAGGCCTACAATGAGCAGTTCTTC
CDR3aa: CSSHREAYNEQFF

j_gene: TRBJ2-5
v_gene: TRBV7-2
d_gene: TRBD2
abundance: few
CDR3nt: TGTGCCAGCAGCTTAGGACTAGCGGGTTGGGAGACCCAGTACTTC
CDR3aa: CASSLGLAGWETQYF

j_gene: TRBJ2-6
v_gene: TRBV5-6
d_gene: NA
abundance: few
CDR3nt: TGTGCCAGCAGCTTGGCGGTTAGGAGAGTGGCTGGGGCCAACGTCCTGACTTTC
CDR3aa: CASSLAVRRVAGANVLTF

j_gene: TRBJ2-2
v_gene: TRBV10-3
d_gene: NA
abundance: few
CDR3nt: TGTGCCATCAGTGATGGGCCAGGGGACACCGGGGAGCTGTTTTTT
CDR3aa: CAISDGPGDTGELFF

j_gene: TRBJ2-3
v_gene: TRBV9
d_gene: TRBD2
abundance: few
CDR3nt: TGTGCCAGCAGCCCCCTAGCGGGGTCGGGCACAGATACGCAGTATTTT
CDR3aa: CASSPLAGSGTDTQYF

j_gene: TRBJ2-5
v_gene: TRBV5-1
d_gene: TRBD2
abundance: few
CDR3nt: TGCGCCAGCAAACTCCTGGGAGGGGCAGAGACCCAGTACTTC
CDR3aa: CASKLLGGAETQYF